This T cell receptor beta chain was documented in a study of blood T cell repertoires in COVID-19 (dated by TCRdb to about 2020). Regarding the study in general: Samples from collaborators originated in the United States, Italy and Spain and spanned both the acute and convalescent phases of COVID-19. The prospective study material was composed of cDNA or gDNA derived from T cells, B-cell-depleted T cells, or PBMCs. The dataset comprised deeply sampled blood TCRbeta repertoires from subjects exposed to, actively infected with, or recovered from COVID-19. The repertoires were released in a freely available public database intended as a resource for research on the immune response to SARS-CoV-2. Samples came from the ongoing ImmuneRACE study (first 160 participants) plus 1,254 subjects from 6 global collaborators. The sample metadata nearly always contained a de-identified subject ID, COVID-19 status, age in years and sex. Where available, HLA class I and class II types were taken from metadata supplied by the sample provider and were not determined by assay-based typing.

The paper as a whole reports these results and caveats: Clinical and demographic metadata were provided uncurated, with the amount varying by source and participant.

This clone appeared once. Its antigen is currently not known. The sample holds no much larger clone one base away, and base qualities are not on file. The immunoSEQ Assay, a bias-controlled multiplex PCR, was used to amplify TCRbeta CDR3 regions from genomic DNA. Per the original workflow: The number of nucleated cells in each sample was estimated from the amplification of reference gene primers within the assay. To quantify the absolute abundance of each unique TCRbeta CDR3 rearrangement, sequence reads were collapsed and filtered. Productive Simpson clonality was computed per sample as the square root of Simpson's diversity index over productive rearrangements. TCRdb took over this immuneACCESS table, retaining in-frame rearrangements with V and J assigned. Such tables are incomplete; in checked studies, under half of the missing clones stem from an unresolved V gene, and the remainder is unexplained. The V and J calls and clone size come from that table; D and trimming were worked out from the DNA. The sample table shows 250,000 to 350,000 clones, and about 89% are seen once. Roughly 7.1% of the sample goes to the ten largest clones.

A second Seattle source provided samples from volunteer blood donors who had recovered from COVID-19. Whole blood was collected in K2EDTA tubes by collaborating institutions according to the institutions' own protocols. For TCRbeta analysis, collaborator samples were shipped as frozen whole blood, as isolated PBMCs, or as DNA extracted from either sample type. The TCR comes from a woman aged 45-65 years who had recovered from COVID-19. Sample: peripheral blood.

The CDR3 protein sequence reads: CASREQGESITEAFF. The nucleotides read TGTGCCAGCAGAGAACAGGGAGAATCGATTACTGAAGCTTTCTTT. The sequence joins TRBV28 to TRBJ1-1; TRBD1 could be the D gene, as 6 bases match. Its CDR3 holds 15 amino acids, cysteine through phenylalanine. Only the CDR3 DNA stays, 45 bases, in frame from base 1. From a lookup of the germline V gene, CDR1 and CDR2 are MDHEN and SYDVKM. V loses 6 bases, J loses 5 bases, and the germline ends lie 19 bases apart.